This TCR beta chain emerged from a study of cytomegalovirus exposure and HLA in healthy donors. Study observations and caveats: Segments of the TCR beta V type were, in most cases, productive about 87% or about 30% of the time in an earlier analysis.

Both 60 Vbeta primers and 13 Jbeta primers went into the PCR. The assay was immunoSEQ multiplex PCR, and TCRdb's table has in-frame clones only and misses some. The sample holds around 250,000 clones, 70% to 90% seen once. In regard to this clone: Its antigen is unidentified.

This CDR3 has 12 residues. Germline CDR1 is SQVTM and CDR2 is ANQGSEA. The V end was cut by 4 bases, the J end by 3 bases, with 10 bases between. This clonotype was sampled from a woman aged 55-69 years in good health and CMV-seropositive. The sequenced sample was PBMCs. This chain links TRBV29-1 with TRBJ2-7, with D possibly being TRBD1 (5 bases). CDR3 region: CSVVVRDYEQYF. The CDR3, as DNA: TGCAGCGTTGTTGTCAGGGACTACGAGCAGTACTTC.